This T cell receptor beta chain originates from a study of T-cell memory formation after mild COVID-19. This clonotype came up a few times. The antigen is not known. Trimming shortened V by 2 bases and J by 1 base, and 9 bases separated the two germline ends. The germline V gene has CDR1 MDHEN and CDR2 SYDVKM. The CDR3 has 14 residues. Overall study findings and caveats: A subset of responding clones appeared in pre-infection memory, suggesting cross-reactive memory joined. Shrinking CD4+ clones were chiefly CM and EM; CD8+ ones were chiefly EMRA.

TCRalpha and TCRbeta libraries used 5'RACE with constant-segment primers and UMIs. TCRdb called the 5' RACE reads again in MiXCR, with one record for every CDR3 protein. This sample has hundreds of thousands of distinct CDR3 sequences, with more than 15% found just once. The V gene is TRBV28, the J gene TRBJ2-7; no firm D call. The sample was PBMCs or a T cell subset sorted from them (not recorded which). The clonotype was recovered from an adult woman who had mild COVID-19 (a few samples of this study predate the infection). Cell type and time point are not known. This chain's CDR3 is CASSLGGESYEQYF. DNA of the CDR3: TGTGCCAGCAGTTTAGGTGGCGAATCCTACGAGCAGTACTTC.